This entry lists 11 T cell receptor beta chains sequenced from one sample in a study of identical twins. One entry per CDR3 protein, called by TCRdb with MiXCR from the 5' RACE reads. The sample lists 700,000 or so distinct CDR3 sequences, 8.6% seen once, with approximately 0.89% in the top ten. The sample was also linked to a second study, of yellow fever vaccine responses in identical twins.

Sequencing used PBMCs. Receptors originate from a woman under 30 in good health.

This clonotype occurred many times. This chain links TRBV15 with TRBJ2-1, with D possibly TRBD2 on 6 matching bases. Germline V gene lookup returns CDR1 LNHNV and CDR2 YYDKDF (reference sequence). This CDR3 comprises 14 residues. V lost 10 bases to trimming and J lost 1 base, with 14 bases between them. CDR3 nucleotide sequence: TGTGCCATCTCTCCGGGGGATTCCTACAATGAGCAGTTCTTC. Its protein is CAISPGDSYNEQFF.

The chain links TRBV6-5 to TRBJ1-3; D remains ambiguous. The CDR3 length is 14 residues. V gave up 2 bases and J gave up 3 bases, with 8 bases separating them. Germline CDR1 MNHEY, CDR2 SVGAGI. Written as DNA, the CDR3 is TGTGCCAGCAGTTACGAGGGAGTTGGAAACACCATATATTTT. Its protein product is CASSYEGVGNTIYF.

The sample holds a few counts of this clonotype. The rearrangement joins TRBV20-1 to TRBJ2-5; D is undetermined. Germline assignment: CDR1 DFQATT and CDR2 SNEGSKA (reference sequence). Trimming cost V 1 base and J 2 bases, with 23 bases left between them. This CDR3 is built from 18 residues. The CDR3 bases are TGCAGTGCTAGAGTCAACACCGCCCCGCATTGGACGCAAGAGACCCAGTACTTC. This gives the protein CSARVNTAPHWTQETQYF.

V usage is TRBV27 and J usage is TRBJ2-7; 9 bases match TRBD1. The CDR3 sequence is 15 residues long. Germline-derived CDR1 and CDR2 are MNHEY and SMNVEV (reference sequence). The V and J ends lost 4 bases and 2 bases, in that order; junction bases with no gene match: 6. CDR3 protein: CASSSPGTGPYEQYF. The CDR3 DNA is TGTGCCAGCAGTTCACCCGGGACAGGGCCCTACGAGCAGTACTTC.

This clonotype was picked up a small number of times. The chain employs TRBV5-1 and TRBJ2-3; TRBD1 matches 8 bases. The junction had 4 bases not matched to a gene; V was cut back by 0 bases and J by 1 base. The germline V gene encodes CDR1 SGHRS and CDR2 YFSETQ. This CDR3 has 16 amino acids. CDR3 DNA sequence: TGCGCCAGCAGCTTGGGACAGGGGAAAGGCACAGATACGCAGTATTTT. Translation gives CASSLGQGKGTDTQYF.

This clonotype was recorded a few times. The J gene is TRBJ2-5, the V gene TRBV27; a possible D gene is TRBD1 (6 bases). V gave up 2 bases and J gave up 5 bases, with 18 bases separating them. Per the germline V gene, CDR1 is MNHEY and CDR2 is SMNVEV (reference sequence). The CDR3 has 16 amino acids. CDR3 protein: CASSLKGRGPGETQYF. Written as DNA, the CDR3 is TGTGCCAGCAGTTTAAAGGGCAGGGGCCCGGGGGAGACCCAGTACTTC.

This chain joins TRBV9 and TRBJ1-6, with 8 nucleotides matching TRBD1. CDR3 length equals 15 residues. Looked up from germline, CDR1 is SGDLS and CDR2 is YYNGEE. With 3 bases clipped from V and 10 bases from J, the junction kept 9 bases outside the gene matches. CDR3 residues: CASSEGGQGRSPLHF. The CDR3 DNA reads as TGTGCCAGCAGCGAGGGCGGACAGGGTCGGTCACCCCTCCACTTT.

The CDR3 sequence is CAISDKDNRYEQYF. The CDR3 bases are TGTGCCATCAGTGATAAGGACAATCGCTACGAGCAGTACTTC. The chain joins TRBV10-3 to TRBJ2-7; D is possibly TRBD1 (5 bases). This CDR3 has 14 residues. From germline, CDR1 is ENHRY and CDR2 SYGVKD. V was clipped by 3 bases and J by 3 bases, with 12 bases between them.

In this sample, this clonotype turned up once. The rearrangement uses TRBV24-1 and TRBJ2-2, with 9 bases matching TRBD1. Per germline, CDR1 KGHDR and CDR2 SFDVKD. The CDR3 sequence is 15 residues long. V trimming: 4 bases; J trimming: 8 bases; junction bases outside the gene matches: 7. CDR3 DNA: TGTGCCACCAGTGAACCTACAGGGGGCTTGGGGGAGCTGTTTTTT. It is translated as CATSEPTGGLGELFF.

This clonotype was detected many times. The chain employs TRBV20-1 and TRBJ1-2; no clear D. Germline assignment: CDR1 DFQATT and CDR2 SNEGSKA (reference sequence). V was pared by 0 bases and J by 0 bases, with 11 bases between. The CDR3 spans 15 residues. The CDR3 DNA sequence: TGCAGTGCTAGAGATACACGTCAATCTAACTATGGCTACACCTTC. As protein: CSARDTRQSNYGYTF.

In this sample, this clonotype turned up once. The rearrangement uses TRBV2 and TRBJ2-1; 12 positions agree with TRBD2. CDR3 length: 15 amino acids. The J segment lost 7 bases and the V segment lost 8 bases, leaving 9 bases of the junction unmatched. In germline, CDR1 is SNHLY, CDR2 FYNNEI. The CDR3 DNA reads as TGTGCCAGCTGGCTCGGACTAGCGGGGACAAATGAGCAGTTCTTC. This translates into CASWLGLAGTNEQFF.